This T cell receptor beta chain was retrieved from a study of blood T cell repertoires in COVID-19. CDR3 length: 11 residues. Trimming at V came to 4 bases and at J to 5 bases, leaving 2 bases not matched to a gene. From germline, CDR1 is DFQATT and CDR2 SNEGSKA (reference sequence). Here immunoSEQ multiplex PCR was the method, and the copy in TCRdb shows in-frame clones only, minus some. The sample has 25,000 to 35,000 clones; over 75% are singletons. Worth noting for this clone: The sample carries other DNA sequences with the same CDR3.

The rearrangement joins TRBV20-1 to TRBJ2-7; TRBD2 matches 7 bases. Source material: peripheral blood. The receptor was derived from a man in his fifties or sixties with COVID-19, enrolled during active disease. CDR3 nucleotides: TGCAGTGCTACTAGCGGTCACGAGCAGTACTTC. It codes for CSATSGHEQYF.